The rows below give T cell receptor beta chains drawn from one sample of a study of T-cell memory formation after mild COVID-19. MiXCR, applied by TCRdb to the 5' RACE reads, yields one record per CDR3 protein. Here the sample spans more than 150,000 distinct CDR3 sequences, around 10% being singletons. What was sequenced was PBMCs or a T cell subset sorted from them (not recorded which). The receptors originated from a man in his late teens or twenties who had mild COVID-19 (a few samples of this study predate the infection). Cell type and time point are not known. Each CDR3 is given with its conserved first and last residue. The order of the fields is J gene, CDR3 length, D gene, clone size, V gene, CDR3 protein, CDR3 DNA. The D gene is left open where the match is weak. The listing skips clone size in some rows; elsewhere it reads once, few, many or a size class.

j_call: TRBJ2-5; cdr3_length: 14; d_call: .; clone_size: .; v_call: TRBV7-2; cdr3_aa: CASSLSRVGETQYF; cdr3_nt: TGTGCCAGCAGCTTGTCCAGGGTGGGAGAGACCCAGTACTTC
j_call: TRBJ1-1; cdr3_length: 16; d_call: .; clone_size: many; v_call: TRBV5-1; cdr3_aa: CASSLGLGSGRTEAFF; cdr3_nt: TGCGCCAGCAGCTTGGGACTAGGTAGCGGGCGGACTGAAGCTTTCTTT
j_call: TRBJ1-1; cdr3_length: 16; d_call: TRBD1; clone_size: few; v_call: TRBV19; cdr3_aa: CASSIAGTGLNTEAFF; cdr3_nt: TGTGCCAGTAGTATTGCCGGGACAGGGCTGAACACTGAAGCTTTCTTT
j_call: TRBJ2-1; cdr3_length: 18; d_call: TRBD2; clone_size: few; v_call: TRBV5-8; cdr3_aa: CASSPRRSGGAGYNEQFF; cdr3_nt: TGTGCCAGCAGCCCCCGTCGCAGCGGGGGTGCGGGCTACAATGAGCAGTTCTTC
j_call: TRBJ2-3; cdr3_length: 15; d_call: .; clone_size: few; v_call: TRBV7-2; cdr3_aa: CASSPSTSSTDTQYF; cdr3_nt: TGTGCCAGCAGCCCCTCGACCAGTAGCACAGATACGCAGTATTTT
j_call: TRBJ2-4; cdr3_length: 13; d_call: .; clone_size: many; v_call: TRBV4-3; cdr3_aa: CASSQDHQNIQYF; cdr3_nt: TGCGCCAGCAGCCAAGACCACCAAAACATTCAGTACTTC
j_call: TRBJ2-2; cdr3_length: 15; d_call: TRBD2; clone_size: .; v_call: TRBV20-1; cdr3_aa: CSARLAASNTGELFF; cdr3_nt: TGCAGTGCTAGACTAGCGGCCTCGAACACCGGGGAGCTGTTTTTT
j_call: TRBJ1-5; cdr3_length: 11; d_call: .; clone_size: few; v_call: TRBV20-1; cdr3_aa: CSASRGQPQHF; cdr3_nt: TGCAGTGCTAGTCGTGGGCAGCCCCAGCATTTT
j_call: TRBJ1-5; cdr3_length: 15; d_call: .; clone_size: many; v_call: TRBV19; cdr3_aa: CASSWNSYSNQPQHF; cdr3_nt: TGTGCCAGTAGTTGGAACAGTTATAGCAATCAGCCCCAGCATTTT
j_call: TRBJ2-3; cdr3_length: 13; d_call: .; clone_size: .; v_call: TRBV5-1; cdr3_aa: CASSLDHADTQYF; cdr3_nt: TGCGCCAGCAGCTTGGATCATGCAGATACGCAGTATTTT
j_call: TRBJ1-2; cdr3_length: 15; d_call: .; clone_size: few; v_call: TRBV7-9; cdr3_aa: CASSLGQRLALSYTF; cdr3_nt: TGTGCCAGCAGCCTCGGACAGCGACTAGCTTTAAGCTACACCTTC
j_call: TRBJ1-1; cdr3_length: 15; d_call: TRBD1; clone_size: few; v_call: TRBV19; cdr3_aa: CASSIGTVGNTEAFF; cdr3_nt: TGTGCCAGTAGTATTGGGACAGTGGGAAACACTGAAGCTTTCTTT
j_call: TRBJ1-1; cdr3_length: 14; d_call: TRBD1; clone_size: once; v_call: TRBV4-2; cdr3_aa: CASSREGADTEAFF; cdr3_nt: TGTGCCAGCAGCCGGGAGGGGGCGGACACTGAAGCTTTCTTT
j_call: TRBJ2-3; cdr3_length: 15; d_call: TRBD1; clone_size: many; v_call: TRBV5-1; cdr3_aa: CASSFGTASTDTQYF; cdr3_nt: TGCGCCAGCAGCTTCGGGACAGCCTCCACAGATACGCAGTATTTT
j_call: TRBJ1-5; cdr3_length: 14; d_call: .; clone_size: .; v_call: TRBV6-6; cdr3_aa: CASIRQPSNQPQHF; cdr3_nt: TGTGCCAGCATCCGACAGCCGAGCAATCAGCCCCAGCATTTT
j_call: TRBJ1-2; cdr3_length: 12; d_call: .; clone_size: once; v_call: TRBV25-1; cdr3_aa: CASSGINYGYTF; cdr3_nt: TGTGCCAGCAGTGGCATAAACTATGGCTACACCTTC
j_call: TRBJ2-5; cdr3_length: 14; d_call: .; clone_size: .; v_call: TRBV6-5; cdr3_aa: CASSSSRYQETQYF; cdr3_nt: TGTGCCAGCAGTTCGTCACGGTACCAAGAGACCCAGTACTTC
j_call: TRBJ2-5; cdr3_length: 15; d_call: TRBD2; clone_size: few; v_call: TRBV28; cdr3_aa: CASSLSTGGPETQYF; cdr3_nt: TGTGCCAGCAGTTTATCTACGGGGGGGCCGGAGACCCAGTACTTC
j_call: TRBJ2-1; cdr3_length: 9; d_call: .; clone_size: many; v_call: TRBV29-1; cdr3_aa: CSVDNEQFF; cdr3_nt: TGCAGCGTTGACAATGAGCAGTTCTTC
j_call: TRBJ2-5; cdr3_length: 15; d_call: .; clone_size: .; v_call: TRBV11-2; cdr3_aa: CASSLEPQGAGTQYF; cdr3_nt: TGTGCCAGCAGCTTAGAACCACAGGGAGCTGGGACCCAGTACTTC
j_call: TRBJ2-5; cdr3_length: 17; d_call: TRBD2; clone_size: few; v_call: TRBV5-5; cdr3_aa: CASSLFQVTSGIETQYF; cdr3_nt: TGTGCCAGCAGCTTGTTTCAGGTCACTAGCGGTATAGAGACCCAGTACTTC
j_call: TRBJ1-5; cdr3_length: 12; d_call: .; clone_size: few; v_call: TRBV12-3/TRBV12-4; cdr3_aa: CASNRGESPQHF; cdr3_nt: TGTGCCAGCAACCGGGGGGAGAGCCCCCAGCATTTT
j_call: TRBJ2-4; cdr3_length: 19; d_call: TRBD2; clone_size: few; v_call: TRBV5-1; cdr3_aa: CASSLALAGGPGRKNIQYF; cdr3_nt: TGCGCCAGCAGCTTGGCCCTAGCGGGGGGCCCTGGACGCAAAAACATTCAGTACTTC
j_call: TRBJ2-5; cdr3_length: 14; d_call: .; clone_size: .; v_call: TRBV3-1; cdr3_aa: CASSQGPSWETQYF; cdr3_nt: TGTGCCAGCAGCCAAGGCCCTAGTTGGGAGACCCAGTACTTC
j_call: TRBJ2-1; cdr3_length: 12; d_call: .; clone_size: few; v_call: TRBV5-1; cdr3_aa: CASSLGGIEQFF; cdr3_nt: TGCGCCAGCAGCTTGGGTGGGATTGAGCAGTTCTTC
j_call: TRBJ2-1; cdr3_length: 16; d_call: TRBD2; clone_size: few; v_call: TRBV7-9; cdr3_aa: CASRRAGGESYNEQFF; cdr3_nt: TGTGCCAGCAGAAGAGCGGGGGGGGAGTCCTACAATGAGCAGTTCTTC
j_call: TRBJ2-3; cdr3_length: 14; d_call: .; clone_size: .; v_call: TRBV5-1; cdr3_aa: CASTIIGGPDTQYF; cdr3_nt: TGCGCCAGCACGATCATAGGGGGGCCGGATACGCAGTATTTT
j_call: TRBJ2-2; cdr3_length: 14; d_call: .; clone_size: .; v_call: TRBV5-1; cdr3_aa: CASSTGNQAGELFF; cdr3_nt: TGCGCCAGCAGCACCGGGAACCAAGCCGGGGAGCTGTTTTTT
j_call: TRBJ2-5; cdr3_length: 20; d_call: TRBD2; clone_size: few; v_call: TRBV11-1; cdr3_aa: CASSLAGPLGLAGAQETQYF; cdr3_nt: TGTGCCAGCAGCTTAGCGGGCCCACTCGGACTAGCGGGGGCTCAAGAGACCCAGTACTTC
j_call: TRBJ1-5; cdr3_length: 15; d_call: TRBD1; clone_size: .; v_call: TRBV27; cdr3_aa: CASSPRTGGYQPQHF; cdr3_nt: TGTGCCAGCAGTCCACGGACAGGGGGCTATCAGCCCCAGCATTTT
j_call: TRBJ1-2; cdr3_length: 14; d_call: .; clone_size: few; v_call: TRBV7-9; cdr3_aa: CASSRDRSYDGYTF; cdr3_nt: TGTGCCAGCAGCCGAGACAGGTCGTACGATGGCTACACCTTC
j_call: TRBJ2-7; cdr3_length: 15; d_call: .; clone_size: .; v_call: TRBV5-1; cdr3_aa: CASSLNSFYPSREYF; cdr3_nt: TGCGCCAGCAGCTTGAACTCCTTTTACCCCTCACGAGAGTACTTC
j_call: TRBJ2-2; cdr3_length: 13; d_call: .; clone_size: few; v_call: TRBV6-5; cdr3_aa: CASSRLGPGELFF; cdr3_nt: TGTGCCAGCAGCAGACTTGGACCCGGGGAGCTGTTTTTT
j_call: TRBJ1-2; cdr3_length: 14; d_call: .; clone_size: few; v_call: TRBV7-9; cdr3_aa: CASSGSGNVYGYTF; cdr3_nt: TGTGCCAGCAGCGGCTCAGGGAATGTCTATGGCTACACCTTC
j_call: TRBJ1-6; cdr3_length: 14; d_call: .; clone_size: few; v_call: TRBV20-1; cdr3_aa: CSARWSFRDSPLHF; cdr3_nt: TGCAGTGCTAGGTGGAGCTTTCGTGATTCACCCCTCCACTTT
j_call: TRBJ2-3; cdr3_length: 16; d_call: TRBD2; clone_size: .; v_call: TRBV5-1; cdr3_aa: CASSLEGLAGVDTQYF; cdr3_nt: TGCGCCAGCAGCTTGGAGGGACTAGCGGGGGTTGATACGCAGTATTTT
j_call: TRBJ2-4; cdr3_length: 15; d_call: TRBD1; clone_size: many; v_call: TRBV27; cdr3_aa: CASGTGTVAKNIQYF; cdr3_nt: TGTGCCAGCGGAACCGGGACAGTAGCCAAAAACATTCAGTACTTC
j_call: TRBJ1-5; cdr3_length: 14; d_call: .; clone_size: many; v_call: TRBV10-3; cdr3_aa: CAISESTATKAQHF; cdr3_nt: TGTGCCATCAGTGAGTCTACGGCGACCAAGGCCCAGCATTTT
j_call: TRBJ2-1; cdr3_length: 13; d_call: .; clone_size: few; v_call: TRBV24-1; cdr3_aa: CATSGTPPNEQFF; cdr3_nt: TGTGCCACCAGTGGGACTCCACCTAATGAGCAGTTCTTC
j_call: TRBJ2-2; cdr3_length: 14; d_call: .; clone_size: .; v_call: TRBV10-3; cdr3_aa: CAVNRGGNTGELFF; cdr3_nt: TGTGCCGTCAACAGGGGGGGTAACACCGGGGAGCTGTTTTTT
j_call: TRBJ2-2; cdr3_length: 14; d_call: .; clone_size: .; v_call: TRBV20-1; cdr3_aa: CSARGARGPGELFF; cdr3_nt: TGCAGTGCTAGAGGTGCTAGAGGCCCCGGGGAGCTGTTTTTT
j_call: TRBJ2-7; cdr3_length: 14; d_call: .; clone_size: once; v_call: TRBV11-2; cdr3_aa: CASTMDSFSYEQYF; cdr3_nt: TGTGCCAGCACCATGGACAGTTTCTCCTACGAGCAGTACTTC
j_call: TRBJ2-1; cdr3_length: 15; d_call: TRBD2; clone_size: many; v_call: TRBV4-1; cdr3_aa: CASRSGLAGNNEQFF; cdr3_nt: TGCGCCAGCAGATCGGGACTAGCGGGGAACAATGAGCAGTTCTTC
j_call: TRBJ2-1; cdr3_length: 15; d_call: TRBD1; clone_size: .; v_call: TRBV24-1; cdr3_aa: CATSDFGQGAYEQFF; cdr3_nt: TGTGCCACCAGTGATTTTGGACAGGGGGCCTATGAGCAGTTCTTC
j_call: TRBJ2-3; cdr3_length: 16; d_call: .; clone_size: .; v_call: TRBV11-3; cdr3_aa: CASSSVGRGGADTQYF; cdr3_nt: TGTGCCAGCAGCTCCGTGGGAAGGGGAGGTGCAGATACGCAGTATTTT
j_call: TRBJ1-4; cdr3_length: 17; d_call: TRBD1; clone_size: .; v_call: TRBV7-9; cdr3_aa: CASSFGEPGQGGGKLFF; cdr3_nt: TGTGCCAGCAGCTTCGGGGAACCGGGACAGGGGGGCGGAAAACTGTTTTTT
j_call: TRBJ1-1; cdr3_length: 14; d_call: TRBD1; clone_size: few; v_call: TRBV10-2; cdr3_aa: CASRQQGASTEAFF; cdr3_nt: TGCGCCAGCAGGCAACAGGGGGCGAGCACTGAAGCTTTCTTT
j_call: TRBJ2-5; cdr3_length: 13; d_call: .; clone_size: .; v_call: TRBV5-1; cdr3_aa: CASGGGAQEDQYF; cdr3_nt: TGCGCCAGCGGCGGGGGCGCCCAAGAGGACCAGTACTTC
j_call: TRBJ2-3; cdr3_length: 15; d_call: TRBD1; clone_size: .; v_call: TRBV3-1; cdr3_aa: CASSQWTGGEDTQYF; cdr3_nt: TGTGCCAGCAGCCAATGGACAGGAGGCGAAGATACGCAGTATTTT